The 2 T cell receptor beta chains presented below share a single source sample, sequenced in a study of response to subunit inactivated influenza vaccine. TCRdb re-called the RT-PCR reads through MiXCR, storing one row per CDR3 protein. This sample has about 830,000 distinct CDR3 sequences, with roughly 18% found just once. The material sequenced was PBMCs from blood, taken about 5 days after vaccination. Every receptor here comes from a man between 50 and 59 years old who received an inactivated influenza vaccine.

The V and J genes are TRBV5-1 and TRBJ1-5; the D gene is possibly TRBD1 (6 bases). V was clipped by 0 bases and J by 2 bases, with 9 bases between them. The V gene's germline CDR1 is SGHRS and CDR2 YFSETQ. The CDR3 has 15 amino acids. The CDR3 reads CASSLAGTRNQPQHF. The CDR3 DNA follows: TGCGCCAGCAGCTTGGCGGGGACACGCAATCAGCCCCAGCATTTT.

In this sample, this clonotype turned up a few times. This chain's CDR3 is CASSLGLAGANTDTQYF. The CDR3 nucleotides are TGTGCCAGCAGCCTGGGACTAGCGGGAGCGAACACAGATACGCAGTATTTT. This rearrangement joins TRBV4-2 to TRBJ2-3, with 14 bases aligning to TRBD2. The germline V gene has CDR1 LGHNA and CDR2 YNFKEQ. This CDR3 spans 17 amino acids. Losses at the gene ends were 4 bases for V and 2 bases for J; bases not matched to a gene: 5.